Listed here is a single T cell receptor (beta chain). Everyone who took part was about 18 to 89 years old, and they came from about 25 US areas. The CDR3 is 15 amino acids. V dropped 0 bases and J dropped 2 bases, with 8 bases sitting between them. Germline CDR1 SGHTA, CDR2 FQGNSA. The data belong to a study of blood T cell repertoires in COVID-19. Using immunoSEQ multiplex PCR, the repertoire was profiled, and TCRdb retains in-frame clones only, with some absent. The sample contains about 330,000 clones, approximately 92% of which appear only once. The V gene is TRBV7-2, the J gene TRBJ1-5, with D tentatively TRBD1 (5 bases). This sequence originates from a woman aged 25 to 39 who had recovered from COVID-19. The sample comprised PBMCs or T cells enriched from blood (not recorded which). The CDR3 DNA follows: TGTGCCAGCAGCTTAGCGGTACAGGGCAATCAGCCCCAGCATTTT. This codes for CASSLAVQGNQPQHF.